The 18 T cell receptor beta chains in this list originate from one sample, sequenced in a study of CD8+ T cells in alopecia areata. Extracted RNA was reverse transcribed into cDNA, the sequencing template. Using immunoSEQ multiplex PCR, the repertoire was profiled, and TCRdb retains in-frame clones only, with some absent. This table has fewer than 250,000 clones, approximately 61% appearing once. The specimen was CD4+ T cells sorted from blood, collected at week 0. Receptor source: a human donor with alopecia areata.

This chain connects TRBV5-1 to TRBJ2-6; 8 nucleotides line up with TRBD1. Germline CDR1 SGHRS, CDR2 YFSETQ. The J segment lost 0 bases and the V segment lost 4 bases, leaving 9 bases of the junction unmatched. The CDR3 spans 18 residues. CDR3 amino acids: CASSARTGLSSGANVLTF. CDR3 sequence (DNA): TGCGCCAGCAGCGCCCGGACAGGGCTCAGCTCTGGGGCCAACGTCCTGACTTTC.

The CDR3 nucleotides are TGTGCCAGTTGTGCGGGGGCGTACACCGGGGAGCTGTTTTTT. This sequence encodes CASCAGAYTGELFF. This chain uses TRBV2 with TRBJ2-2, with TRBD2 as a possible D gene (7 bases). Per the germline V gene, CDR1 is SNHLY and CDR2 is FYNNEI. CDR3 length: 14 residues. Trimming removed 9 bases at V and 3 bases at J, with 14 bases between.

The J gene is TRBJ2-5, the V gene TRBV19; D is ambiguous. Trimming shortened V by 5 bases and J by 2 bases, and 3 bases separated the two germline ends. CDR1 and CDR2 (germline): LNHDA, SQIVND (reference sequence). This CDR3 is 11 amino acids long. The CDR3 spells CASSLQETQYF. The CDR3 region has the DNA TGTGCCAGTAGTTTACAAGAGACCCAGTACTTC. Full variable domain (outside the CDR3, taken from reference TRBV19 and TRBJ2-5): DGGITQSPKYLFRKEGQNVTLSCEQNLNHDAMYWYRQDPGQGLRLIYYSQIVNDFQKGDIAEGYSVSREKKESFPLTVTSAQKNPTAFYLCASSLQETQYFGPGTRLLVL.

This chain links TRBV7-2 with TRBJ1-5; D uncertain. The germline V gene encodes CDR1 SGHTA and CDR2 FQGNSA. The CDR3 contains 14 residues. V shed 5 bases and J shed 7 bases, with 15 bases lying between them. The CDR3 DNA reads TGTGCCAGCAGCCCCTATTCTGGCGGACAGCCCCAGCATTTT. Amino acid sequence: CASSPYSGGQPQHF. Variable domain in full (rest from reference TRBV7-2 and TRBJ1-5): GAGVSQSPSNKVTEKGKDVELRCDPISGHTALYWYRQSLGQGLEFLIYFQGNSAPDKSGLPSDRFSAERTGGSVSTLTIQRTQQEDSAVYLCASSPYSGGQPQHFGDGTRLSIL.

J is TRBJ1-6 and V is TRBV2, with D perhaps matching TRBD1 (5 bases). The CDR3 runs to 13 residues. V lost 8 bases to trimming and J lost 7 bases, with 12 bases between them. In germline, CDR1 is SNHLY, CDR2 FYNNEI. Here the CDR3 reads CASGGFGNSPLHF. The CDR3 DNA is TGTGCCAGCGGGGGGTTCGGCAATTCACCCCTCCACTTT.

A word on this clone: Distinct nucleotide sequences in the sample also encode this CDR3. This chain joins TRBV30 and TRBJ1-1; D is ambiguous. The V gene lost 3 bases and the J gene lost 1 base, with 3 bases spanning the gap. Germline V CDR1 and CDR2: GTSNPN, SVGIG (reference sequence). The CDR3 totals 11 residues. The CDR3 protein is CAWSRNTEAFF. CDR3 bases: TGTGCCTGGAGCCGGAACACTGAAGCTTTCTTT.

This chain connects TRBV27 to TRBJ2-5; 9 nucleotides match TRBD1. Trimming removed 4 bases from V and 5 bases from J; junction bases left unmatched: 8. This CDR3 is 15 amino acids long. Germline V gives CDR1 MNHEY, CDR2 SMNVEV (reference sequence). CDR3 region: CASSSQQGATETQYF. CDR3 DNA: TGTGCCAGCAGTTCCCAACAGGGGGCGACCGAGACCCAGTACTTC.

This clone was observed a few times. The chain recombines TRBV25-1 with TRBJ2-7, with 8 bases fitting TRBD1. V was clipped by 9 bases and J by 3 bases; unmatched bases: 4. The CDR3 covers 12 residues. CDR1 and CDR2 from the germline V gene are MGHDK and SYGVNS. Here the CDR3 DNA reads TGTGCCAGTGCAGGGGGCTTCTACGAGCAGTACTTC. Translation: CASAGGFYEQYF.

The rearrangement uses TRBV19 and TRBJ2-5; D is possibly TRBD2 (6 bases). The CDR3 loop spans 13 amino acids. The germline gives CDR1 LNHDA, CDR2 SQIVND (reference sequence). V lost 3 bases, J lost 5 bases, and 10 bases lay in between. CDR3 DNA: TGTGCCAGTAGTATCGCCAGCGGGGAGACCCAGTACTTC. Protein product: CASSIASGETQYF.

The rearrangement joins TRBV5-1 to TRBJ2-3; D call uncertain. This CDR3 has 13 amino acids. Trimming removed 1 base at V and 8 bases at J, with 11 bases between. Germline CDR1 reads SGHRS; CDR2 reads YFSETQ. Here the CDR3 DNA reads TGCGCCAGCAGCTTGCCAGCTACCGCTACGCAGTATTTT. Translating gives CASSLPATATQYF.

This clone was observed a single time. The chain combines TRBV5-4 with TRBJ2-5; D remains ambiguous. There are 14 residues in the CDR3. The V end was cut by 4 bases, the J end by 5 bases, with 15 bases between. Germline CDR1 reads SGHNT; CDR2 reads YYREEE (reference sequence). Written as DNA, the CDR3 is TGTGCCAGCAGCGCCACGACGGAAGGGGAGACCCAGTACTTC. Amino acids: CASSATTEGETQYF.

This clone showed up just a few times. The CDR3 coding sequence is TGCAGCGTACAGGGGGAGCGTGGTAACTATGGCTACACCTTC. Its translation is CSVQGERGNYGYTF. V usage is TRBV29-1 and J usage is TRBJ1-2; 8 bases agree with TRBD1. Germline values: CDR1 SQVTM, CDR2 ANQGSEA. There are 14 residues in the CDR3. V was pared by 6 bases and J by 1 base, with 7 bases of the junction left unmatched.

The chain combines TRBV6-5 with TRBJ1-5; D call uncertain. V was shortened by 2 bases and J by 6 bases, with 8 bases between the two germline ends. The germline V gene encodes CDR1 MNHEY and CDR2 SVGAGI. This CDR3 is built from 13 residues. The CDR3, as DNA: TGTGCCAGCAGTTACCTCGGTGGTCAGCCCCAGCATTTT. Translation gives CASSYLGGQPQHF.

The gene calls are TRBV7-2 and TRBJ2-7; D remains ambiguous. The V and J ends lost 5 bases and 10 bases respectively, with 3 bases between them. Germline lookup yields CDR1 SGHTA and CDR2 FQGNSA. The CDR3 spans 8 residues. Here the CDR3 DNA reads TGTGCCAGCAGCCCACAGTACTTC. Translation gives CASSPQYF.

This sequence joins TRBV19 and TRBJ2-1; D not resolved. Per germline, CDR1 LNHDA and CDR2 SQIVND (reference sequence). The CDR3 runs to 12 residues. V was shortened by 3 bases and J by 9 bases, with 9 bases between the two germline ends. The CDR3 DNA reads TGTGCCAGTAGTATGCCCGAAGGTGAGCAGTTCTTC. Translated, it gives CASSMPEGEQFF.

The genes are TRBV9 and TRBJ1-5; D remains unclear. Germline CDR1 reads SGDLS; CDR2 reads YYNGEE. There are 13 residues in the CDR3. Trimming took off 3 bases at V and 2 bases at J, with 6 bases between the two ends. CDR3 loop: CASSGVGNQPQHF. The CDR3 DNA is TGTGCCAGCAGCGGAGTGGGCAATCAGCCCCAGCATTTT.

This clone was seen a few times. This rearrangement joins TRBV7-9 to TRBJ2-1; no firm D call. Trimming removed 2 bases from V and 10 bases from J, with 15 bases in between. Per the germline V gene, CDR1 is SEHNR and CDR2 is FQNEAQ (reference sequence). The CDR3 is 14 amino acids. The CDR3 here is CASSLRAQVGEQFF. CDR3 bases: TGTGCCAGCAGCTTAAGGGCGCAGGTTGGAGAGCAGTTCTTC. Using reference TRBV7-9 and TRBJ2-1 for the parts outside the CDR3, the full variable domain is DTGVSQNPRHKITKRGQNVTFRCDPISEHNRLYWYRQTLGQGPEFLTYFQNEAQLEKSRLLSDRFSAERPKGSFSTLEIQRTEQGDSAMYLCASSLRAQVGEQFFGPGTRLTVL.

For this clone: A read error may be the cause here, since a much bigger clone is one base away. This chain uses TRBV11-2 with TRBJ2-5, with unresolved D. V was pared by 3 bases and J by 2 bases, with 1 base between. The CDR3 totals 11 residues. The germline CDR1 and CDR2 sequences are SGHAT and FQNNGV. CDR3 in DNA: TGTGCCAGCAGCTTTCAAGAGACCCAGTACTTC. Translated, it gives CASSFQETQYF.